This is a list of T cell receptor beta chains from one sample in a study of blood T cell repertoires in COVID-19. Profiled with immunoSEQ multiplex PCR; TCRdb holds only in-frame clones, not every one. The table lists approximately 200,000 clones, around 80% of them singletons, with 5% to 6.5% in the top ten. Sample: peripheral blood. The receptors come from a woman aged 60-75 years who had recovered from COVID-19. Both conserved end residues are part of each CDR3. The order of the fields is V gene, CDR3 length, D gene, J gene, clone size, CDR3 DNA, CDR3 protein. A D gene is named only where the DNA matches it firmly. Rows give clone size only sometimes, using once, few, many, or a class for an expanded clone.

>TRBV29-1|11|TRBD1|TRBJ1-1|NA
TGCAGCTCATGGACAGGGGCTGAAGCTTTCTTT
CSSWTGAEAFF
>TRBV2|13|TRBD1|TRBJ2-1|once
TGTGCCAGCAGTGCCACAGGGGTTGGTGAGCAGTTCTTC
CASSATGVGEQFF
>TRBV6-6|13|NA|TRBJ2-1|NA
TGTGCCACCGTGCTAGGGGCGCGTAATGAGCAGTTCTTC
CATVLGARNEQFF
>TRBV29-1|18|TRBD2|TRBJ2-3|NA
TGCAGCGTTACCCCGACCGGGACTAGCGGGGGGTTCACAGATACGCAGTATTTT
CSVTPTGTSGGFTDTQYF
>TRBV9|15|TRBD2|TRBJ2-1|NA
TGTGCCAGCAGCGTAGGCGGGGGGGCAAGGAATGAGCAGTTCTTC
CASSVGGGARNEQFF
>TRBV11-2|16|TRBD2|TRBJ2-2|NA
TGTGCCAGCAGCTTTACTAGCGGGAGTAACACCGGGGAGCTGTTTTTT
CASSFTSGSNTGELFF
>TRBV9|18|TRBD1|TRBJ2-1|NA
TGTGCCAGCAGCGTAATTAATTTTCCACAGGGGGAAAGAAGTGAGCAGTTCTTC
CASSVINFPQGERSEQFF
>TRBV6-5|13|NA|TRBJ1-2|NA
TGTGCCAGCAGCCCCGGGGGGGAGTATGGCTACACCTTC
CASSPGGEYGYTF
>TRBV4-3|18|NA|TRBJ2-5|NA
TGCGCCAGCAGCCAAGATTGGCGGTCGGTTGGGTACCAAGAGACCCAGTACTTC
CASSQDWRSVGYQETQYF
>TRBV4-2|16|TRBD1|TRBJ1-4|once
TGTGCCAGCAGCTTAACGGACAGGGGGCGTAAGGAAAAACTGTTTTTT
CASSLTDRGRKEKLFF
>TRBV4-1|17|NA|TRBJ2-4|NA
TGCGCCAGCAGCCAACGACCAATGAGGGACAAAAAAAACATTCAGTACTTC
CASSQRPMRDKKNIQYF
>TRBV2|15|NA|TRBJ2-1|NA
TGTGCCAGCAGTGTCTTCAGGGGATCCTACAATGAGCAGTTCTTC
CASSVFRGSYNEQFF
>TRBV3-1/TRBV3-2|15|NA|TRBJ1-5|NA
TGTGCCAGCAGCCCCAGGGAAGAGGAACATCAGCCCCAGCATTTT
CASSPREEEHQPQHF
>TRBV14|15|NA|TRBJ2-2|NA
TGTGCCAGCAGCCTCCAGCAGGTTTCCACCGGGGAGCTGTTTTTT
CASSLQQVSTGELFF
>TRBV7-3|15|TRBD1|TRBJ1-1|NA
TGTGCCAGCAGCCCTAGACAGGGAATGAACACTGAAGCTTTCTTT
CASSPRQGMNTEAFF
>TRBV7-8|14|NA|TRBJ2-7|few
TGTGCCAGCAGCCCCCGGACAGCCTTCTACGAGCAGTACTTC
CASSPRTAFYEQYF
>TRBV7-2|16|NA|TRBJ2-7|NA
TGTGCCAGCAGCGCCCTAGTCAGGGCCAACTCCTACGAGCAGTACTTC
CASSALVRANSYEQYF
>TRBV5-6|15|NA|TRBJ1-3|NA
TGTGCCAGCAGCTTGGGTCAAGCGACTGGAAACACCATATATTTT
CASSLGQATGNTIYF
>TRBV5-1|17|NA|TRBJ2-1|NA
TGCGCCAGCAGCTTGGGAGTTTCGCGGCTCGCCATTAATGAGCAGTTCTTC
CASSLGVSRLAINEQFF
>TRBV5-4|14|NA|TRBJ2-5|NA
TGTGCCAGCAGCCCCGGGACTCTGAGGGAGACCCAGTACTTC
CASSPGTLRETQYF
>TRBV7-8|19|TRBD2|TRBJ2-2|NA
TGTGCCAGCAGCTTGTATCTAGCGGGGGCCAACCTGAACACCGGGGAGCTGTTTTTT
CASSLYLAGANLNTGELFF
>TRBV5-1|15|NA|TRBJ2-3|once
TGCGCCAGCAGCTTTAGCGGCGCCCTCACAGATACGCAGTATTTT
CASSFSGALTDTQYF
>TRBV30|12|NA|TRBJ2-7|NA
TGTGCCTGGCGGGATCATTCCTACGAGCAGTACTTC
CAWRDHSYEQYF
>TRBV6-9|14|NA|TRBJ2-3|NA
TGTGCCAGCAATTACGACTCAAGTCCAGATACGCAGTATTTT
CASNYDSSPDTQYF
>TRBV4-2|18|NA|TRBJ2-4|NA
TGTGCCAGCAGCCAAGAACCCCCCGGGACTCTAGCCAAAAACATTCAGTACTTC
CASSQEPPGTLAKNIQYF
>TRBV29-1|11|TRBD1|TRBJ1-1|NA
TGCAGCTTCGGCGGGGACAGTCCGGCTTTCTTT
CSFGGDSPAFF
>TRBV3-1/TRBV3-2|17|TRBD2|TRBJ2-3|once
TGTGCCAGCAGCCAAGATATTAGCGGGGGGAGCACAGATACGCAGTATTTT
CASSQDISGGSTDTQYF
>TRBV7-7|15|NA|TRBJ2-1|NA
TGTGCTAGCAGCTTACTAGCTGTCCCCTACAATGAGCAGTTCTTC
CASSLLAVPYNEQFF
>TRBV29-1|14|NA|TRBJ1-1|NA
TGCAGCGTTGATCGCAGGGAACAGAACACTGAAGCTTTCTTT
CSVDRREQNTEAFF
>TRBV4-3|17|NA|TRBJ1-5|NA
TGCGCCAGCAGCCAAGACCGGGATTTATATAGCAATCAGCCCCAGCATTTT
CASSQDRDLYSNQPQHF
>TRBV5-1|17|TRBD2|TRBJ2-3|NA
TGCGCCAGCAGCCCAGGGACTAGCGGGGGGGCAGCAGATACGCAGTATTTT
CASSPGTSGGAADTQYF
>TRBV19|15|TRBD2|TRBJ2-5|NA
TGTGCCAGTAGACTGGCGGGGGGACTCCAAGAGACCCAGTACTTC
CASRLAGGLQETQYF
>TRBV5-5|14|NA|TRBJ2-2|NA
TGTGCCAGCAGCTTTCCAGGGGTCACCGGGGAGCTGTTTTTT
CASSFPGVTGELFF
>TRBV5-5|15|NA|TRBJ1-5|NA
TGTGCCAGCAGCTTGGGTGCGGTAAGGGGCCAGCCCCAGCATTTT
CASSLGAVRGQPQHF
>TRBV9|15|NA|TRBJ2-2|NA
TGTGCCAGCAGCGACGCAGGGTGGAACACCGGGGAGCTGTTTTTT
CASSDAGWNTGELFF
>TRBV7-2|14|TRBD2|TRBJ2-1|NA
TGTGCCAGCAGCTTTAGCGGGCTGTACAATGAGCAGTTCTTC
CASSFSGLYNEQFF
>TRBV6-2/TRBV6-3|16|TRBD2|TRBJ2-7|NA
TGTGCCAGCAGTACAAGGACTAGCGGGGGTGTTTACGAGCAGTACTTC
CASSTRTSGGVYEQYF
>TRBV13|14|NA|TRBJ1-1|NA
TGTGCCAGCAGCCCGGGACTGCTGAACACTGAAGCTTTCTTT
CASSPGLLNTEAFF
>TRBV19|16|NA|TRBJ1-2|few
TGTGCCAGTAGCCAAGCTATAGGTCCGGGTAACTATGGCTACACCTTC
CASSQAIGPGNYGYTF
>TRBV30|13|NA|TRBJ2-5|NA
TGTGCCTATACAATAGGCGGCGGTGAGACCCAGTACTTC
CAYTIGGGETQYF
>TRBV27|15|TRBD2|TRBJ2-1|few
TGTGCCAGCAGTTTAAGTCTAGCGGGGGGAAGTGAGCAGTTCTTC
CASSLSLAGGSEQFF
>TRBV4-1|17|TRBD2|TRBJ2-5|NA
TGCGCCAGCAGCCAACCGGGACTAGCGGGGGGGAGAGAGACCCAGTACTTC
CASSQPGLAGGRETQYF
>TRBV5-4|16|TRBD1|TRBJ2-2|NA
TGTGCCAGCAGCTTGGGAGTCCGGACAGGGACCGGGGAGCTGTTTTTT
CASSLGVRTGTGELFF
>TRBV6-5|13|NA|TRBJ2-3|NA
TGTGCCAGCAGTAAAAACAGGGCAGATACGCAGTATTTT
CASSKNRADTQYF
>TRBV9|9|NA|TRBJ1-1|once
TGTGCCAGCAGCCCAGTAGCTTTCTTT
CASSPVAFF
>TRBV6-5|14|TRBD2|TRBJ2-1|NA
TGTGCCAGCAGGGCCCGGGACTACTACAATGAGCAGTTCTTC
CASRARDYYNEQFF
>TRBV3-1/TRBV3-2|15|NA|TRBJ1-5|NA
TGTGCCAGCAGCCACGAGGGAGGGAGCAATCAGCCCCAGCATTTT
CASSHEGGSNQPQHF
>TRBV30|14|TRBD1|TRBJ1-5|NA
TGTGCCTGGAGCCTAGGACAGGGGTATCAGCCCCAGCATTTT
CAWSLGQGYQPQHF
>TRBV19|17|TRBD1|TRBJ1-5|NA
TGTGCCAGTAGTATAGGGTGGGACAGAAATAGCAATCAGCCCCAGCATTTT
CASSIGWDRNSNQPQHF
>TRBV6-5|15|NA|TRBJ1-2|NA
TGTGCCAGCAGTTACGGGAGGGGGTACCGGTATGGCTACACCTTC
CASSYGRGYRYGYTF
>TRBV6-5|14|TRBD1|TRBJ1-4|NA
TGTGCCAGCAGAATCGGACAGGGAGGTGGGAAACTGTTTTTT
CASRIGQGGGKLFF
>TRBV27|16|NA|TRBJ1-2|once
TGTGCCAGCTCTCTAAGTCCCAGGGGCAGAGGGTATGGCTACACCTTC
CASSLSPRGRGYGYTF
>TRBV5-4|14|TRBD1|TRBJ2-1|NA
TGTGCCAGCAGCCAGGACAGGGCCTACAATGAGCAGTTCTTC
CASSQDRAYNEQFF
>TRBV28|16|NA|TRBJ1-5|NA
TGTGCCAGCAGCGTCCGGGACTTAAAATCACATCAGCCCCAGCATTTT
CASSVRDLKSHQPQHF